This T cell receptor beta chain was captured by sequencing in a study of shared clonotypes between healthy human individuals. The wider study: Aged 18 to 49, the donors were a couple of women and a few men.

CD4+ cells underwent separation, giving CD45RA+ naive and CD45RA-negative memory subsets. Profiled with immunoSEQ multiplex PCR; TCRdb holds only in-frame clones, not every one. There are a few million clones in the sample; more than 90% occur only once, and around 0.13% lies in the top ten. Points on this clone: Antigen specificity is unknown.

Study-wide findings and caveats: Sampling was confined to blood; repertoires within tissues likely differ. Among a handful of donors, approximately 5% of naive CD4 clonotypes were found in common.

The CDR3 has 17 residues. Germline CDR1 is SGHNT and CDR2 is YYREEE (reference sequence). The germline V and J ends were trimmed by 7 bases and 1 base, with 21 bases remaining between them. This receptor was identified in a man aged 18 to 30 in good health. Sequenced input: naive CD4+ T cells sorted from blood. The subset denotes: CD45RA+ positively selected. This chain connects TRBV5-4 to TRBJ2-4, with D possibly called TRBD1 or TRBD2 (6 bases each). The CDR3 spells CASLEGVEGPAKNIQYF. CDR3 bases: TGTGCCAGCTTGGAGGGGGTGGAGGGGCCGGCCAAAAACATTCAGTACTTC.